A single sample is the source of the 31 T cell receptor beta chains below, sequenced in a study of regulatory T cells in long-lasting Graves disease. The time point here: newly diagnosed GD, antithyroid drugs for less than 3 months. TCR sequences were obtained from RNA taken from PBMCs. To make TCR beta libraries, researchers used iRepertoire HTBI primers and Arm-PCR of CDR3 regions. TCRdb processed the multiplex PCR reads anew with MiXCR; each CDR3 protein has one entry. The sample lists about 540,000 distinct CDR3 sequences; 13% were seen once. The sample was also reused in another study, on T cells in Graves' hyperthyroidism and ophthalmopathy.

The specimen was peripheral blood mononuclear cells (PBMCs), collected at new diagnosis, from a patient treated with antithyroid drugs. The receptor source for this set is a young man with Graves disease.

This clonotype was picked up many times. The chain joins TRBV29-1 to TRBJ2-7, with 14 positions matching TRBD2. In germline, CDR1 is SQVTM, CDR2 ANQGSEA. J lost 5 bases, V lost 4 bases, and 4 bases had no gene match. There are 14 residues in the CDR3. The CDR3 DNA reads TGCAGCGTTGGGGGACTAGCGGGAGTCAACGAGCAGTACTTC. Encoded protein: CSVGGLAGVNEQYF.

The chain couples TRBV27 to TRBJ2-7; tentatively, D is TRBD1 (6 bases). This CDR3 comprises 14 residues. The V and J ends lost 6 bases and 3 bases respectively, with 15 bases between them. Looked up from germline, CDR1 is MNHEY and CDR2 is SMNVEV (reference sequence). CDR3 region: CASRLQGPNYEQYF. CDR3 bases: TGTGCCAGCAGACTACAGGGTCCGAACTACGAGCAGTACTTC.

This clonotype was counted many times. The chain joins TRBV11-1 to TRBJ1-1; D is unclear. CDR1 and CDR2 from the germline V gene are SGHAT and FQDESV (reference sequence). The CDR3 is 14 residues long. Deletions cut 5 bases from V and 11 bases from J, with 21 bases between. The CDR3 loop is CASSPTLAEAGAFF. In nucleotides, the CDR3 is TGTGCCAGCAGCCCTACCCTGGCCGAGGCTGGGGCTTTCTTT.

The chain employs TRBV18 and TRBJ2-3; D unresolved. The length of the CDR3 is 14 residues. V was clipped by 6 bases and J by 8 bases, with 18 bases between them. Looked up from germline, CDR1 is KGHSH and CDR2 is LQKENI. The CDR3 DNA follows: TGTGCCAGCTCTCCGGGCGTCCCGACGGTTACGCAGTATTTT. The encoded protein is CASSPGVPTVTQYF.

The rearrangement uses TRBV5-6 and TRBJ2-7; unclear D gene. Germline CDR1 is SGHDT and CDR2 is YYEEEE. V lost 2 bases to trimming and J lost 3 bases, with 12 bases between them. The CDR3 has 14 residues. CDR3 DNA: TGTGCCAGCAGCTTTGGCCACGAAAACTACGAGCAGTACTTC. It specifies CASSFGHENYEQYF.

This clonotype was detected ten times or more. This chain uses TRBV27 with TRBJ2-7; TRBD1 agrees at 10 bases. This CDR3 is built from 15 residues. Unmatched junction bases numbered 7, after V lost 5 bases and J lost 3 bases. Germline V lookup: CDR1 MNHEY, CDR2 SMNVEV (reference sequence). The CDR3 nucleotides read TGTGCCAGCAGTACCCGGGACAGGGGTCGCTACGAGCAGTACTTC. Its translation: CASSTRDRGRYEQYF.

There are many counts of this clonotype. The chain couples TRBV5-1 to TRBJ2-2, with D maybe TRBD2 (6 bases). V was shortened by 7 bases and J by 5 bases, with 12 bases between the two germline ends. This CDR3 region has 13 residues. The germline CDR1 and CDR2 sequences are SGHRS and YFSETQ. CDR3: CASAGGETGELFF. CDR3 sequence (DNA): TGCGCCAGCGCCGGAGGGGAGACCGGGGAGCTGTTTTTT.

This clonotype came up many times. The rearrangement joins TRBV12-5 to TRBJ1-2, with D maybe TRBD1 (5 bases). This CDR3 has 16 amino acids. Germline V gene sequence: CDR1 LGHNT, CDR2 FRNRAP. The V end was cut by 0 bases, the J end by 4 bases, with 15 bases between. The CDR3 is CASGLVRGELGYGYTF. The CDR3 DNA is TGTGCTAGTGGTTTGGTTCGGGGGGAACTCGGCTATGGCTACACCTTC.

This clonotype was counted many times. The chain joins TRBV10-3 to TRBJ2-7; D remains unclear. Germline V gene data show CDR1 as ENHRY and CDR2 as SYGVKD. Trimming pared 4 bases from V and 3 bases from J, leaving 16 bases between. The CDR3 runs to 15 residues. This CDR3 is CAISVTDGAFYEQYF. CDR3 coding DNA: TGTGCCATCAGTGTCACAGACGGTGCGTTCTACGAGCAGTACTTC.

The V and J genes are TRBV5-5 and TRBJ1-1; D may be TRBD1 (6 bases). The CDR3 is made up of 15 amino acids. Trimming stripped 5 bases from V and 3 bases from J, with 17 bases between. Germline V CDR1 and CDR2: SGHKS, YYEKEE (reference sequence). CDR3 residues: CASRYGGWGDTEAFF. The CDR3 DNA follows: TGTGCCAGCAGGTATGGGGGCTGGGGTGACACTGAAGCTTTCTTT.

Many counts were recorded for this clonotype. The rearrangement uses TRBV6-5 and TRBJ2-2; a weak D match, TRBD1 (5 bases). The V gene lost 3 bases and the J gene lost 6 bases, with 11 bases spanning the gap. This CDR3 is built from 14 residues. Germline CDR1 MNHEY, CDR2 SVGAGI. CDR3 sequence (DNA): TGTGCCAGCAGTTATGAACAGGCGTCCGGGGAGCTGTTTTTT. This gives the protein CASSYEQASGELFF.

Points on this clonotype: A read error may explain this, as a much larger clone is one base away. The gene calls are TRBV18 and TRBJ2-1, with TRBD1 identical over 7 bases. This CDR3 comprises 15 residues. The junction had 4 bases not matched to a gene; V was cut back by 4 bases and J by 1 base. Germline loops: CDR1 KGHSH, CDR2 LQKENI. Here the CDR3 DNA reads TGTGCCAGCTCACACGAACAGGGGTCCTACAATGAGCAGTTCTTC. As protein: CASSHEQGSYNEQFF.

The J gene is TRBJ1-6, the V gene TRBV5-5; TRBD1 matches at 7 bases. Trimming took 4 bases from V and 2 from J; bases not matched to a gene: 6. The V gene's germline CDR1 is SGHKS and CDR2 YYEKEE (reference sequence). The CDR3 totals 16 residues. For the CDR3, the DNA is TGTGCCAGCAGCCTCAGGGGGAGTCCCTATAATTCACCCCTCCACTTT. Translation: CASSLRGSPYNSPLHF.

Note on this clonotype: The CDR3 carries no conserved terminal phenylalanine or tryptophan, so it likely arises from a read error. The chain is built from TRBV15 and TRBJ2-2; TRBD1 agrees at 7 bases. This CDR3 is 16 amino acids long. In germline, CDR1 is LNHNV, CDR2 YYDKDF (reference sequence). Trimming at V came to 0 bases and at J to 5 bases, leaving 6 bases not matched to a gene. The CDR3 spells CATSRDRNRGTGELFL. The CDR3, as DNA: TGTGCCACCAGCAGAGACCGGAACAGGGGAACCGGGGAGCTGTTTCTT.

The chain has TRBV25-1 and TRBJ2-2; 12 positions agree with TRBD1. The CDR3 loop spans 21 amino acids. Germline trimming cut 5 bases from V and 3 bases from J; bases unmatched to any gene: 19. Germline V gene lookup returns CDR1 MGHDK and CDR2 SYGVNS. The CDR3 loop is CASSSGTGGIKLKGDTGELFF. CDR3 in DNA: TGTGCCAGCAGTTCCGGGACAGGGGGCATCAAATTGAAGGGAGACACCGGGGAGCTGTTTTTT.

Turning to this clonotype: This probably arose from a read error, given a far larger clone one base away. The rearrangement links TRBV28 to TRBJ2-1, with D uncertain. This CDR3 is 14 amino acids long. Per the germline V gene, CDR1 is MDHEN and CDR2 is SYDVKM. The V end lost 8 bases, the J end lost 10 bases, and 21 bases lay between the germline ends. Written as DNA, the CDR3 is TGTGCCAGCTTCCAAACAGACACCTACTACGAGCAGTTCTTC. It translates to CASFQTDTYYEQFF.

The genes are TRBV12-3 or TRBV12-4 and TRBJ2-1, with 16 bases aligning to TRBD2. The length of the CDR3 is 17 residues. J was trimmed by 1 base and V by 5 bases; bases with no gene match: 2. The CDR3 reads CASSGTSGGVSYNEQFF. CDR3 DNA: TGTGCCAGCAGTGGGACTAGCGGGGGGGTTTCCTACAATGAGCAGTTCTTC.

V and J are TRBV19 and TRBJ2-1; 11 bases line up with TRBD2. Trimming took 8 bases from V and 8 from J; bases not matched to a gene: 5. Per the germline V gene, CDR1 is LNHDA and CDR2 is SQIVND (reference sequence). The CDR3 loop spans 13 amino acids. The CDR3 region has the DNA TGTGCCAGTCGACTAGCGGGAATCGATGAGCAGTTCTTC. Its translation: CASRLAGIDEQFF.

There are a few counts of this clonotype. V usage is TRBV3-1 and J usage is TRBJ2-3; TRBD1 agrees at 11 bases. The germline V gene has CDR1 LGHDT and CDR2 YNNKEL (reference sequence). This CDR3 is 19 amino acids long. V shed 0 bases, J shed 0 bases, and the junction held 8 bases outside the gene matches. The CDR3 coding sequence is TGTGCCAGCAGCCAAGAGGTTCGGACAGGGGGCCGGAGCACAGATACGCAGTATTTT. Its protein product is CASSQEVRTGGRSTDTQYF.

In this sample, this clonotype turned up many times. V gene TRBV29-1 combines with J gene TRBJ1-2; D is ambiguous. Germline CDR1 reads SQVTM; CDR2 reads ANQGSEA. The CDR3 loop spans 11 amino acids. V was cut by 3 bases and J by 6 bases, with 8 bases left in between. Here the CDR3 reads CSVDSPDGYTF. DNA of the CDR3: TGCAGCGTTGATAGCCCAGATGGCTACACCTTC.

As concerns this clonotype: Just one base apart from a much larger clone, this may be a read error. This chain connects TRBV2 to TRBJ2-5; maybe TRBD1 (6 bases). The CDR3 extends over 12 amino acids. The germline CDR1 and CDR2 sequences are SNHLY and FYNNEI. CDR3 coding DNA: TGTGCCAGCACTGGACAGCAAGAGACCCAGTGCTTC. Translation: CASTGQQETQCF.

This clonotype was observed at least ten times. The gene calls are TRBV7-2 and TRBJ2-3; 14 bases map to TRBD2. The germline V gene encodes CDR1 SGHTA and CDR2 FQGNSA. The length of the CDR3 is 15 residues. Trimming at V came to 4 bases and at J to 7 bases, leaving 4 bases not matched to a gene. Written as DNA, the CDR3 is TGTGCCAGCAGCTCCGGACTAGCGGGAGGAAATACGCAGTATTTT. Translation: CASSSGLAGGNTQYF.

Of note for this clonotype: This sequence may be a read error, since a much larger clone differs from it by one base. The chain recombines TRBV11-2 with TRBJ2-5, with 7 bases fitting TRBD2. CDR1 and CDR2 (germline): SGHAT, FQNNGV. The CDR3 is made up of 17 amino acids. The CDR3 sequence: CASSVVGGSSLSETRYF. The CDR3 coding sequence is TGTGCCAGCAGCGTTGTCGGCGGGAGTTCTCTATCAGAGACCCGGTACTTC.

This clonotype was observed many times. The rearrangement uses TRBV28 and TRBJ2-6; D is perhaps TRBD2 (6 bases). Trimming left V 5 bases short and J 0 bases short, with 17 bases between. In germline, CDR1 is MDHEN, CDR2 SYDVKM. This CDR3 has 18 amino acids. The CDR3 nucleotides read TGTGCCAGCAGTCTGGACACTAGCCCCGACTCTGGGGCCAACGTCCTGACTTTC. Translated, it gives CASSLDTSPDSGANVLTF.

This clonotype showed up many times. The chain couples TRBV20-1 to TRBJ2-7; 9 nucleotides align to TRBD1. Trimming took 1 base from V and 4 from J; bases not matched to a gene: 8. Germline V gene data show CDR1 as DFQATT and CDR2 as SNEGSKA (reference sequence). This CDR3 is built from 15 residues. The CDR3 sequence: CSARGGDREFYEQYF. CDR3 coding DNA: TGCAGTGCTAGAGGGGGGGACAGGGAGTTTTACGAGCAGTACTTC.

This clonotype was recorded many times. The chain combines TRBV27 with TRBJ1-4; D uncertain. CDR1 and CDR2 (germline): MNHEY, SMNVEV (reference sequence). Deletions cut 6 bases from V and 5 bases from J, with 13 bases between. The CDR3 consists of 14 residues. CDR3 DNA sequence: TGTGCCAGCAGCCTAGCGGACGGAAATGAAAAACTGTTTTTT. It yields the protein CASSLADGNEKLFF.

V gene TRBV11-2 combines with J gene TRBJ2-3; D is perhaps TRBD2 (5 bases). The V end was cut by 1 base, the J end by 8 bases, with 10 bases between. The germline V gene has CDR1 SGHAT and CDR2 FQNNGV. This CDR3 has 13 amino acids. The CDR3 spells CASSLGAGGTQYF. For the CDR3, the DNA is TGTGCCAGCAGCTTAGGGGCGGGCGGTACGCAGTATTTT.

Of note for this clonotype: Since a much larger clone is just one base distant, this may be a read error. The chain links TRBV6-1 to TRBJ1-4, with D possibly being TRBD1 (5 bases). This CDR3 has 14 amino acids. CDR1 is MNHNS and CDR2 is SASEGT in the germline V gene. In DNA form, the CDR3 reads TGTGCCGGCAGTCACCGGGACGGGAATGAAAAACTGTTTTTT. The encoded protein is CAGSHRDGNEKLFF.

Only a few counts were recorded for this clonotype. The CDR3 sequence is CASRARDSFYNEQFF. In DNA form, the CDR3 reads TGTGCCAGTCGAGCCCGGGACTCCTTCTACAATGAGCAGTTCTTC. This chain uses TRBV19 with TRBJ2-1; TRBD2 might be the D (6 bases). V lost 8 bases and J 3 bases, leaving 17 bases between the germline ends. The CDR3 sequence is 15 residues long. CDR1 and CDR2 from the germline V gene are LNHDA and SQIVND (reference sequence).

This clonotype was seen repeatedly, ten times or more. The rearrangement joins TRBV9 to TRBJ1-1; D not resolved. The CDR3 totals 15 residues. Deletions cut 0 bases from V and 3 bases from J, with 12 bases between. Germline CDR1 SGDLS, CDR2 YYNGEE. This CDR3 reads CASSVGAPGHTEAFF. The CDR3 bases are TGTGCCAGCAGCGTAGGGGCCCCCGGGCACACTGAAGCTTTCTTT.

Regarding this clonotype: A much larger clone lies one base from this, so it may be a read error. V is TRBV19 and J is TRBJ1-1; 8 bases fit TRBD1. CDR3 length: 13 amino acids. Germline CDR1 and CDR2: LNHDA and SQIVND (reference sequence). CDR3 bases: TGTACCAGTAGTGTGGACAGGGACACTGAAGCTTTCTTT. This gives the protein CTSSVDRDTEAFF.